This T cell receptor beta chain is drawn from a study of T cell changes during pregnancy in multiple sclerosis. Produced via immunoSEQ multiplex PCR; TCRdb's table is partial and in-frame only. The sample contains approximately 22,000 clones, over 85% of which appear only once. This clone has a single count. Germline lookup yields CDR1 SEHNR and CDR2 FQNEAQ (reference sequence). Trimming took 4 bases from V and 1 from J, leaving 10 bases between them. The CDR3 contains 15 residues. The receptor was isolated from a female donor with multiple sclerosis, enrolled in a pregnancy study. The material sequenced was CD8+ T cells from peripheral blood mononuclear cells, taken in the third trimester of pregnancy. V and J are TRBV7-9 and TRBJ2-2; D not resolved. The CDR3, as DNA: TGTGCCAGCAGCTCGTCCACGGGGAACACCGGGGAGCTGTTTTTT. Translated, it gives CASSSSTGNTGELFF.